Given below is one TCR beta chain in context. TCRdb's table, derived via immunoSEQ multiplex PCR, lists solely in-frame clones and lacks some. The table has about 140,000 clones, more than 85% seen once. The data belong to a study of T cell responses to AZD1222 COVID-19 vaccine. The CDR3 spans 13 residues. Per germline, CDR1 SGHAT and CDR2 FQNNGV. The V gene lost 2 bases and the J gene lost 3 bases, with 7 bases spanning the gap. This receptor was taken from an adult who received the AZD1222 COVID-19 vaccine. The gene calls are TRBV11-2 and TRBJ1-1; TRBD1 is a possible D gene (5 bases). Sample: peripheral blood, taken 28 days after the second AZD1222 dose. CDR3 residues: CASSLWGDTEAFF. The CDR3, as DNA: TGTGCCAGCAGCTTATGGGGGGACACTGAAGCTTTCTTT.